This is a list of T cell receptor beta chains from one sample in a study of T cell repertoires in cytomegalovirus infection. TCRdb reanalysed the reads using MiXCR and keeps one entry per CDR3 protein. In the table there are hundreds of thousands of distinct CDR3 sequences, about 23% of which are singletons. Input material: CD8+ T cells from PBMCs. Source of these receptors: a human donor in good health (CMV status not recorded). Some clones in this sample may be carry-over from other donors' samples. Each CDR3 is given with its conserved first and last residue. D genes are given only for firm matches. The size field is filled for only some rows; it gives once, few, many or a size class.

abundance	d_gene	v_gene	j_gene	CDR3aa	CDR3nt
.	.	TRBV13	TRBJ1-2	CASSLGQGHNYGYTF	TGTGCCAGCAGCTTAGGACAGGGTCATAACTATGGCTACACCTTC
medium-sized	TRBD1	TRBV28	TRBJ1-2	CASSPTGQGSTGYTF	TGTGCCAGCAGTCCGACGGGACAGGGATCCACTGGCTACACCTTC
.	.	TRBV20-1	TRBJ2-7	CSARDFSSYEQYF	TGCAGTGCTCGGGACTTCTCCTCCTACGAGCAGTACTTC
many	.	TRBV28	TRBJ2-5	CASSLPDEGHNLGETQYF	TGTGCCAGCAGTTTACCAGACGAGGGACACAACTTGGGGGAGACCCAGTACTTC
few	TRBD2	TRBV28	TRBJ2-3	CASRTSGVADTQYF	TGTGCCAGCAGAACTAGCGGGGTAGCAGATACGCAGTATTTT
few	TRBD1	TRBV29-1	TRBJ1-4	CGVTGTGEKLFF	TGCGGAGTAACTGGGACAGGAGAAAAACTGTTTTTT
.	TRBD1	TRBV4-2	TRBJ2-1	CASSQVEDREYNEQFF	TGTGCCAGCAGCCAAGTTGAGGACAGGGAATACAATGAGCAGTTCTTC
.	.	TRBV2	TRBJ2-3	CASSEMTYGGTDTQYF	TGTGCCAGCAGTGAAATGACTTATGGCGGCACAGATACGCAGTATTTT
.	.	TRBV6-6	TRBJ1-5	CASSSDGSNQPQHF	TGTGCCAGCAGTTCTGACGGAAGCAATCAGCCCCAGCATTTT
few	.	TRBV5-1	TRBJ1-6	CASSLVDSRGSNSPLHF	TGCGCCAGCAGCTTGGTCGACAGCCGGGGAAGTAATTCACCCCTCCACTTT
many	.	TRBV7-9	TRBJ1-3	CASSLAPSSGNTIYF	TGTGCCAGCAGCTTAGCGCCCAGCTCTGGAAACACCATATATTTT
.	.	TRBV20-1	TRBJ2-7	CSARSYMAYEQYF	TGCAGTGCTAGGTCCTACATGGCCTACGAGCAGTACTTC
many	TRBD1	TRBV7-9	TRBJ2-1	CASSYPGQSYNEQFF	TGTGCCAGCAGCTACCCGGGACAGAGTTACAATGAGCAGTTCTTC
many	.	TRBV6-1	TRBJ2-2	CASSPPTGWKRSGELFF	TGTGCCAGCAGCCCCCCGACAGGCTGGAAACGGTCCGGGGAGCTGTTTTTT
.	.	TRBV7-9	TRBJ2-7	CASSLAGFFSYEQYF	TGTGCCAGCAGCTTAGCGGGGTTCTTCTCCTACGAGCAGTACTTC
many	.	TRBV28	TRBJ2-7	CASSPDGGGEQEQYF	TGTGCCAGCAGTCCAGACGGGGGTGGCGAGCAAGAGCAGTACTTC
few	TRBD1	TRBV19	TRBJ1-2	CATRDRVFNGYTF	TGTGCCACCCGGGACAGGGTATTCAATGGCTACACCTTC
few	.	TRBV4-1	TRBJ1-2	CASSQELVYPRHYGYTF	TGCGCCAGCAGCCAAGAGCTTGTTTACCCTCGACATTATGGCTACACCTTC
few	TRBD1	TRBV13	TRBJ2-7	CASSLPGTGGFEQYF	TGTGCCAGCAGCCTACCCGGGACAGGGGGCTTCGAGCAGTACTTC
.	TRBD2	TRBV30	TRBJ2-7	CAWSEGLAYEQYF	TGTGCCTGGAGTGAGGGACTAGCGTACGAGCAGTACTTC
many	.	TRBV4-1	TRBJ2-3	CASSQDISLGGIGDTQYF	TGCGCCAGCAGCCAAGACATCAGCTTGGGAGGTATAGGAGATACGCAGTATTTT
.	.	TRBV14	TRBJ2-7	CASSQDPLSPLSYEQYF	TGTGCCAGCAGCCAAGACCCCCTAAGTCCACTTTCCTACGAGCAGTACTTC
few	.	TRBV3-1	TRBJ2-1	CASTKWQGYYNEQFF	TGTGCCAGCACCAAATGGCAGGGGTACTACAATGAGCAGTTCTTC
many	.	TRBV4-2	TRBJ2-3	CASSQDPGGDPTDTQYF	TGTGCCAGCAGCCAAGATCCCGGCGGGGACCCCACAGATACGCAGTATTTT
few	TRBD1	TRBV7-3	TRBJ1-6	CASSSTGANSPLHF	TGTGCCAGCAGCTCTACAGGGGCTAATTCACCCCTCCACTTT
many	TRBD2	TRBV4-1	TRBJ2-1	CASSQPGLAGYNEQFF	TGCGCCAGCAGCCAACCGGGACTAGCGGGTTACAATGAGCAGTTCTTC
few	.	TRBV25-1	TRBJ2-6	CASSRQISGANVLTF	TGTGCCAGCAGTAGACAGATCTCTGGGGCCAACGTCCTGACTTTC
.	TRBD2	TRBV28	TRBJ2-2	CASSSGTSPRELFF	TGTGCCAGCAGTTCCGGGACTAGCCCCCGGGAGCTGTTTTTT
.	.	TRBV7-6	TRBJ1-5	CASSPNSNQPQHF	TGTGCCAGCAGCCCGAATAGCAATCAGCCCCAGCATTTT
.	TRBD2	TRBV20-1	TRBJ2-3	CSASFAGGHWATDTQYF	TGCAGTGCTAGTTTCGCGGGGGGCCATTGGGCCACAGATACGCAGTATTTT
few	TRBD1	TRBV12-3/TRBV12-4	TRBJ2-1	CASSLGGTGVFYEQFF	TGTGCCAGCAGTTTAGGAGGGACAGGGGTTTTCTATGAGCAGTTCTTC
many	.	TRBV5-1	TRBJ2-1	CASSPFGGGGYNEQFF	TGCGCCAGCAGCCCCTTTGGGGGGGGCGGGTACAATGAGCAGTTCTTC
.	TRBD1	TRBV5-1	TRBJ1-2	CASSLQPGTEVGYTF	TGCGCCAGCAGCTTACAGCCCGGGACAGAGGTTGGCTACACCTTC
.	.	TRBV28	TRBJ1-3	CLSQGDSGNTIYF	TGTCTTTCCCAGGGAGACTCTGGAAACACCATATATTTT
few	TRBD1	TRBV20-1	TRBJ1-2	CSAWDRTPSGGGYTF	TGCAGTGCTTGGGACAGGACCCCCTCTGGGGGTGGCTACACCTTC
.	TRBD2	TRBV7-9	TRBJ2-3	CASSPSGGAPDTQYF	TGTGCCAGCAGCCCGAGCGGGGGGGCCCCAGATACGCAGTATTTT
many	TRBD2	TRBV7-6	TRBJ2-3	CASSSTSGGTQYF	TGTGCCAGCAGCTCGACTAGCGGGGGGACGCAGTATTTT
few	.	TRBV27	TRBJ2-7	CASSPTGTAAYEQYF	TGTGCCAGCAGTCCAACCGGGACCGCGGCCTACGAGCAGTACTTC
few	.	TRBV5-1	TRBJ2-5	CASSDDLKQYF	TGCGCCAGCAGCGACGACCTCAAGCAGTACTTC
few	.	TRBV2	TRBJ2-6	CASDDDSSSGANVLTF	TGTGCCAGTGACGATGATTCAAGCTCTGGGGCCAACGTCCTGACTTTC
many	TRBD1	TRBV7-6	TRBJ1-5	CASNKQGNQPQHF	TGTGCCAGCAACAAACAGGGGAATCAGCCCCAGCATTTT
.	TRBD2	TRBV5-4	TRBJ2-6	CASSFSLAGISGANVLTF	TGTGCCAGCAGCTTTAGTCTAGCGGGGATCTCTGGGGCCAACGTCCTGACTTTC
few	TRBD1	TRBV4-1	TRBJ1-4	CASSQGGQLYEKLFF	TGCGCCAGCAGCCAAGGGGGACAGCTATATGAAAAACTGTTTTTT
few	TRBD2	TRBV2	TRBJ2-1	CASSEAVSGGLYNEQFF	TGTGCCAGCAGTGAAGCCGTTAGCGGGGGCCTCTACAATGAGCAGTTCTTC